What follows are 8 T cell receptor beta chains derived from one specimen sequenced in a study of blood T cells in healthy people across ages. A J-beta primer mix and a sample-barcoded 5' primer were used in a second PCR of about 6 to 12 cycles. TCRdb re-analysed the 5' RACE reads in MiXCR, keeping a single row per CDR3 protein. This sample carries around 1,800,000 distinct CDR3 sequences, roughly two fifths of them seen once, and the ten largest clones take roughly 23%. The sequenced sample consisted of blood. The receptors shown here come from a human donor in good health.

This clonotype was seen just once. DNA of the CDR3: TGTGCCAGCAACAGGGGGCCCTTGGATGGCAATGAGCAGTTCTTC. Its protein is CASNRGPLDGNEQFF. The chain recombines TRBV27 with TRBJ2-1; 9 nucleotides line up with TRBD1. The germline V gene has CDR1 MNHEY and CDR2 SMNVEV (reference sequence). The CDR3 runs to 15 residues. Trimming took 7 bases from V and 6 from J; bases not matched to a gene: 10.

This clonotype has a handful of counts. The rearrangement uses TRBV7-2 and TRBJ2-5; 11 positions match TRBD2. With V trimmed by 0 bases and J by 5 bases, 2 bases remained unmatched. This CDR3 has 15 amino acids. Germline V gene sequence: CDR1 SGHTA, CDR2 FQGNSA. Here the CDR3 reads CASSLARLAGETQYF. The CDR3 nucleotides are TGTGCCAGCAGCTTAGCCCGACTAGCGGGGGAGACCCAGTACTTC.

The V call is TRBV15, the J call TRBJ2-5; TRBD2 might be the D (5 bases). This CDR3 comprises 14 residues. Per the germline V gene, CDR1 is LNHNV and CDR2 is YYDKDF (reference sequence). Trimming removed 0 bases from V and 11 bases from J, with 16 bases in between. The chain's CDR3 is CATSRDLDRREQYF. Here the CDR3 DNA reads TGTGCCACCAGCAGAGATTTGGATCGAAGGGAGCAGTACTTC.

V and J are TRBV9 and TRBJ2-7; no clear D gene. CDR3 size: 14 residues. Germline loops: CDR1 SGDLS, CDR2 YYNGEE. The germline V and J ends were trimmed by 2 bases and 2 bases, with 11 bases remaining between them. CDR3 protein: CASSVFGSPYEQYF. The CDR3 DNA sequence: TGTGCCAGCAGCGTTTTCGGGTCTCCCTACGAGCAGTACTTC.

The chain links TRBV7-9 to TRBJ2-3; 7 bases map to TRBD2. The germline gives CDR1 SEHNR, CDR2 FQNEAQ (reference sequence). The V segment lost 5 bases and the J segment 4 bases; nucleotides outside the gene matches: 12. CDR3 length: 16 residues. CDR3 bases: TGTGCCAGCAGCCAACACGCCGGGGGGACGGCAGATACGCAGTATTTT. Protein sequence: CASSQHAGGTADTQYF.

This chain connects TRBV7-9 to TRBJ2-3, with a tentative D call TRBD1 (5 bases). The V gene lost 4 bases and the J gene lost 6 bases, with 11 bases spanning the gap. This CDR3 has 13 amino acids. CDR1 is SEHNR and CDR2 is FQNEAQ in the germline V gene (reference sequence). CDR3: CASSSRVRDTQYF. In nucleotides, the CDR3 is TGTGCCAGCAGCTCCAGGGTACGGGATACGCAGTATTTT.

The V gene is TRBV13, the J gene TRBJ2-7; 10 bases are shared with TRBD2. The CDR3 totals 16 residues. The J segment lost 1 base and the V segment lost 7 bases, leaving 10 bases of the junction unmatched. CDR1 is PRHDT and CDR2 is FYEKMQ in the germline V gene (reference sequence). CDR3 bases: TGTGCCAGCACTATGATCAAGACTAGCGGGTCCTACGAGCAGTACTTC. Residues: CASTMIKTSGSYEQYF.

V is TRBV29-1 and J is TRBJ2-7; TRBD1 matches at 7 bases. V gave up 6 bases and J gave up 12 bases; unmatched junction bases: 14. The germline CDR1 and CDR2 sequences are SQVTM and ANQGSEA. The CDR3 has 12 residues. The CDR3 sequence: CSVSDVTGVWYF. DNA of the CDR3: TGCAGCGTCTCGGATGTAACAGGGGTCTGGTACTTC.